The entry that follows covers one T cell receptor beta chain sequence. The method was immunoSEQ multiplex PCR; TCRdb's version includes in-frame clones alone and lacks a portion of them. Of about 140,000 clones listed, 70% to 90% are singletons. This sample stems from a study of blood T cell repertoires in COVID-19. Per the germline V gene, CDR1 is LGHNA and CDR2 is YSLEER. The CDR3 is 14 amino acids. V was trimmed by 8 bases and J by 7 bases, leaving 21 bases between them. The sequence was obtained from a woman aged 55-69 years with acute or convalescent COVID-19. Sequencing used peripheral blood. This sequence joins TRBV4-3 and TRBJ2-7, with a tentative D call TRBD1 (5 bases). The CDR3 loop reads CASAPGPGVGEQYF. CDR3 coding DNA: TGCGCCAGCGCCCCAGGGCCGGGCGTTGGGGAGCAGTACTTC.